The rows below give T cell receptor beta chains drawn from one sample of a study of response to subunit inactivated influenza vaccine. TCRdb independently ran MiXCR on the RT-PCR reads; one entry per CDR3 protein. The sample yields hundreds of thousands of distinct CDR3 sequences, approximately 18% seen once. This sample comprised PBMCs from blood, obtained roughly 5 days after vaccination. These receptors were collected from a man in his fifties who received an inactivated influenza vaccine. CDR3s include the opening cysteine and the closing phenylalanine or tryptophan. Each record gives: clone size, J gene, V gene, D gene, CDR3 protein, CDR3 DNA. The D gene is left open where the match is weak. Only part of the rows carry a size: once, few, many, or a class if the clone is expanded.

>few|TRBJ2-1|TRBV6-5|TRBD1
CASSYLVSGQYNEQFF
TGTGCCAGCAGTTACCTTGTGTCGGGACAGTACAATGAGCAGTTCTTC
>.|TRBJ2-1|TRBV29-1|.
CSVLPNPYNEQFF
TGCAGCGTGCTACCCAATCCCTACAATGAGCAGTTCTTC
>few|TRBJ2-3|TRBV13|.
CASTTGTPTDTQYF
TGTGCCAGCACCACCGGGACTCCCACAGATACGCAGTATTTT
>few|TRBJ2-1|TRBV20-1|TRBD1
CSASGQGTTNEQFF
TGCAGTGCTAGTGGACAGGGAACGACCAATGAGCAGTTCTTC
>few|TRBJ2-7|TRBV20-1|.
CSASTSWEQYF
TGCAGTGCTTCTACCTCCTGGGAGCAGTACTTC
>few|TRBJ2-7|TRBV20-1|.
CSARYDRKSYEQYF
TGCAGTGCTAGGTACGACAGGAAATCCTACGAGCAGTACTTC
>few|TRBJ1-6|TRBV15|.
CATSRQNSPLHF
TGTGCCACCAGCAGGCAAAATTCACCCCTCCACTTT
>few|TRBJ2-7|TRBV7-2|TRBD1
CASSVKTGDGYEQYF
TGTGCCAGCAGCGTCAAGACAGGGGACGGCTACGAGCAGTACTTC
>few|TRBJ1-5|TRBV12-3/TRBV12-4|.
CASSTYAGLNQPQHF
TGTGCCAGCAGTACTTATGCAGGGCTCAATCAGCCCCAGCATTTT
>.|TRBJ2-3|TRBV20-1|TRBD2
CSASASGTLFSTDTQYF
TGCAGTGCTAGTGCCAGCGGGACCCTCTTTAGCACAGATACGCAGTATTTT
>few|TRBJ2-7|TRBV15|.
CATSRTGTEALEQYF
TGTGCCACCAGCAGGACCGGGACGGAGGCTTTAGAGCAGTACTTC
>many|TRBJ1-2|TRBV6-5|.
CASSYSVAGNGYTF
TGTGCCAGCAGTTACTCAGTGGCGGGAAATGGCTACACCTTC
>once|TRBJ1-2|TRBV20-1|TRBD1
CSANMGQRLLYGYTF
TGCAGTGCTAATATGGGACAGCGACTACTCTATGGCTACACCTTC
>.|TRBJ2-7|TRBV2|.
CASTRDSYEQYF
TGTGCCAGCACCAGAGACTCCTACGAGCAGTACTTC
>few|TRBJ1-5|TRBV20-1|.
CSAREQGNQPQHF
TGCAGTGCTAGAGAGCAGGGGAATCAGCCCCAGCATTTT
>few|TRBJ2-1|TRBV7-2|TRBD2
CASSWIAGLINEQFF
TGTGCCAGCAGCTGGATAGCGGGACTTATCAATGAGCAGTTCTTC
>.|TRBJ2-5|TRBV15|.
CAISRDGRDPETQYF
TGTGCCATCAGCAGAGATGGCAGGGACCCAGAGACCCAGTACTTC
>few|TRBJ2-7|TRBV27|TRBD1
CASSMSGTGLVEQYF
TGTGCCAGCAGTATGTCCGGGACAGGGCTTGTCGAGCAGTACTTC
>few|TRBJ1-5|TRBV20-1|.
CSARVPGGSRPQHF
TGCAGTGCTAGAGTCCCCGGGGGGAGTCGGCCCCAGCATTTT
>.|TRBJ2-7|TRBV27|.
CARKTPQGKNYEQYF
TGTGCCAGAAAAACCCCACAGGGAAAAAACTACGAGCAGTACTTC
>few|TRBJ2-1|TRBV7-2|TRBD2
CASSGTSGAEQFF
TGTGCCAGCAGTGGAACTAGCGGCGCTGAGCAGTTCTTC
>.|TRBJ2-5|TRBV28|TRBD1
CASSLDRGRMETQYF
TGTGCCAGCAGTTTGGACAGGGGGCGGATGGAGACCCAGTACTTC
>few|TRBJ1-5|TRBV12-3/TRBV12-4|.
CASNPGRDQPQHF
TGTGCCAGCAACCCCGGTCGGGATCAACCCCAGCATTTT
>few|TRBJ2-7|TRBV12-3/TRBV12-4|TRBD2
CASSRMLAGVYEQYF
TGTGCCAGCAGTCGCATGCTAGCGGGAGTGTACGAGCAGTACTTC
>medium-sized|TRBJ2-7|TRBV29-1|.
CSVIVPYEQYF
TGCAGCGTTATAGTACCCTACGAGCAGTACTTC
>few|TRBJ2-7|TRBV5-1|.
CASSLVARYSYEQYF
TGCGCCAGCAGCTTGGTTGCACGATACTCCTACGAGCAGTACTTC
>.|TRBJ2-5|TRBV7-2|.
CASKRDSQETQYF
TGTGCCAGCAAACGGGACTCGCAAGAGACCCAGTACTTC
>few|TRBJ1-5|TRBV10-3|.
CAISPDSSNQPQHF
TGTGCCATCAGTCCGGACAGTAGCAATCAGCCCCAGCATTTT
>.|TRBJ2-1|TRBV12-3/TRBV12-4|.
CASSLARGIDEQFF
TGTGCCAGCAGTTTAGCGCGAGGGATTGATGAGCAGTTCTTC
>.|TRBJ2-7|TRBV7-7|.
CASSPAPGLSYEQYF
TGTGCCAGCAGCCCAGCACCGGGACTTTCCTACGAGCAGTACTTC
>few|TRBJ2-7|TRBV6-5|TRBD1
CASSNRQGPYEQYF
TGTGCCAGCAGTAACCGACAGGGCCCCTACGAGCAGTACTTC
>few|TRBJ2-1|TRBV4-2|TRBD1
CASSQEPGQGWNEQFF
TGTGCCAGCAGCCAAGAGCCGGGACAGGGTTGGAATGAGCAGTTCTTC
>few|TRBJ2-5|TRBV28|TRBD1
CASSAPPGQVRTGETQYF
TGTGCCAGCAGTGCCCCCCCGGGACAGGTTCGAACGGGAGAGACCCAGTACTTC
>once|TRBJ2-1|TRBV6-1|TRBD1
CASKTGGPYNEQFF
TGTGCCAGCAAGACAGGGGGACCCTACAATGAGCAGTTCTTC
>few|TRBJ2-1|TRBV4-3|TRBD2
CASSQGLAGGPSVEQFF
TGCGCCAGCAGCCAAGGACTAGCGGGGGGCCCCAGTGTTGAGCAGTTCTTC
>few|TRBJ2-3|TRBV7-2|TRBD2
CASSSPYGGRADTQYF
TGTGCCAGCAGCTCCCCGTACGGGGGGAGGGCAGATACGCAGTATTTT
>once|TRBJ2-1|TRBV18|TRBD2
CASSAGASGGNEQFF
TGTGCCAGCTCCGCTGGGGCTAGCGGGGGAAATGAGCAGTTCTTC
>.|TRBJ1-1|TRBV12-3/TRBV12-4|TRBD1
CASRQGGLNTEAFF
TGTGCCAGCCGACAGGGGGGACTGAACACTGAAGCTTTCTTT
>.|TRBJ2-2|TRBV7-8|.
CASIPGPGELFF
TGTGCCAGCATCCCAGGGCCCGGGGAGCTGTTTTTT
>.|TRBJ1-2|TRBV12-3/TRBV12-4|.
CASSLFSHYGYTF
TGTGCCAGCAGTTTATTCTCCCACTATGGCTACACCTTC
>few|TRBJ2-2|TRBV7-9|.
CASSSSGADTGELFF
TGTGCCAGCAGCTCATCGGGAGCGGATACCGGGGAGCTGTTTTTT
>.|TRBJ2-6|TRBV6-5|.
CASSYLIGANVLTF
TGTGCCAGCAGTTACCTGATTGGGGCCAACGTCCTGACTTTC